This T cell receptor (beta chain) came from a study of Graves' ophthalmopathy and Graves' hyperthyroidism. Looked up from germline, CDR1 is SGHTA and CDR2 is FQGNSA. The CDR3 is made up of 15 amino acids. The V gene lost 3 bases and the J gene lost 1 base, with 12 bases spanning the gap. Ten or more counts support this clonotype. Using RNA transcripts, the TCR beta CDR3 regions were amplified. Investigators did first-round RT-PCR with HTBI primers, then second-round multiplex PCR. One entry per CDR3 protein, called by TCRdb with MiXCR from the multiplex PCR reads. In the table there are around 1,200,000 distinct CDR3 sequences, 35% to 40% of which are singletons.

Sequencing used peripheral blood or thyroid tissue (not recorded which). The V call is TRBV7-2, the J call TRBJ1-2; TRBD1 is a possible D gene (6 bases). The TCR sequence derives from an adult man with Graves' hyperthyroidism. As DNA, the CDR3 is TGTGCCAGCAGCTTCCAAAAGGGGGGTAACTATGGCTACACCTTC. Protein product: CASSFQKGGNYGYTF.